This T cell receptor (beta chain) was captured by sequencing in a study of stem cell transplantation in POMP-related autoinflammatory disease. Study at large: Defective thymoproteasomes were hypothesized to impair CD8+ T-cell positive selection.

With regard to this clone: As yet, its antigen is unknown.

The repertoire was sequenced with immunoSEQ multiplex PCR; TCRdb's copy has only in-frame clones and lacks some. Altogether tens of thousands of clones are present, under 95% being singletons, with the ten largest covering about 0.66%. V trimming: 3 bases; J trimming: 14 bases; junction bases outside the gene matches: 6. Germline V gene data show CDR1 as MNHNY and CDR2 as SVGAGI (reference sequence). The CDR3 covers 12 residues. The study's findings and limits: Patients with PRAID showed a restricted number of unique TRB V-J gene pairings. PRAID patients trended toward lower TRB diversity and higher clonality in all analyzed T-cell subsets.

PRAID combined immunodeficiency and autoinflammation. The sample here was CD4+ T cells from PBMCs, taken after stem cell transplantation. This TCR was recovered from a human patient with POMP-related autoinflammation and immune dysregulation (PRAID). Some T cells may be supplied by the graft donor. The chain joins TRBV6-6 to TRBJ2-5, with 10 positions matching TRBD2. The CDR3 DNA follows: TGTGCCAGCAGTTATACCAGCGGGGGGGCATACTTC. It yields the protein CASSYTSGGAYF.